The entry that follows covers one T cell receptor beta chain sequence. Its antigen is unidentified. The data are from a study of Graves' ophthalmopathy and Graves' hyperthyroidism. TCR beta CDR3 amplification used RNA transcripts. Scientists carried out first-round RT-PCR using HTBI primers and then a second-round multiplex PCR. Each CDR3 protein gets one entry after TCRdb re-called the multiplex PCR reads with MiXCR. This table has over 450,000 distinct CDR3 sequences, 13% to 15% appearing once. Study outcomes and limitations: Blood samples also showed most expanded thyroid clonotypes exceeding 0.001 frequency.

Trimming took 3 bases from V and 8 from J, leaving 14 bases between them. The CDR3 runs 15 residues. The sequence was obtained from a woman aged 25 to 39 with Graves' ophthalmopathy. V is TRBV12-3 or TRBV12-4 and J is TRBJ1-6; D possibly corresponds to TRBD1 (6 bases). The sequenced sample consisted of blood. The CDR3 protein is CASSFSTGAYSPLHF. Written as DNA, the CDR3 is TGTGCCAGCAGTTTTTCCACGGGGGCATATTCACCCCTCCACTTT.